The rows below give T cell receptor beta chains drawn from one sample of a study of technical replicates of blood from several donors. TCRdb's copy holds only in-frame clones and misses some; the assay was immunoSEQ multiplex PCR. The sample contains tens of thousands of clones, approximately 94% of which appear only once. Sequencing was performed on T cells isolated from PBMCs. Receptors were obtained from a human donor in good health. CDR3s include the opening cysteine and the closing phenylalanine or tryptophan. D genes are given only for firm matches. Expanded clones get a size class; other rows say once, few or many, or leave the size out.

TRBV7-2	-	TRBJ2-1	-	CASILSQGYNEQFF	TGTGCCAGCATCCTCTCCCAGGGATACAATGAGCAGTTCTTC
TRBV4-1	-	TRBJ1-1	-	CASSSRNTEAFF	TGCGCCAGCAGCTCTCGGAACACTGAAGCTTTCTTT
TRBV5-5	TRBD2	TRBJ2-7	once	CASSSGTREQYF	TGTGCCAGCAGCTCCGGGACTAGGGAGCAGTACTTC
TRBV4-2	TRBD2	TRBJ2-3	-	CASSLGLAGGYSTDTQYF	TGTGCCAGCAGCCTAGGACTAGCGGGAGGGTATAGCACAGATACGCAGTATTTT
TRBV30	TRBD1	TRBJ1-1	once	CAWDSGGNTEAFF	TGTGCCTGGGACTCAGGGGGGAACACTGAAGCTTTCTTT
TRBV4-3	-	TRBJ2-1	-	CASSQDIFISYNEQFF	TGCGCCAGCAGCCAAGATATTTTTATCAGTTACAATGAGCAGTTCTTC
TRBV5-1	TRBD2	TRBJ2-1	once	CASSFSLAGGEEQFF	TGCGCCAGCAGCTTTTCACTAGCGGGAGGAGAGGAGCAGTTCTTC
TRBV7-8	-	TRBJ2-1	once	CASSLPSVPFEQFF	TGTGCCAGCAGCTTGCCTAGCGTTCCGTTCGAGCAGTTCTTC
TRBV11-3	-	TRBJ2-1	-	CASSLGGPNEQFF	TGTGCCAGCAGCTTAGGGGGGCCAAATGAGCAGTTCTTC
TRBV10-3	-	TRBJ2-1	-	CAISEDRFSNEQFF	TGTGCCATCAGTGAGGACAGGTTTTCAAATGAGCAGTTCTTC
TRBV5-6	TRBD1	TRBJ1-4	-	CASSWDRGLEKLFF	TGTGCCAGCAGCTGGGACAGGGGGCTTGAAAAACTGTTTTTT
TRBV18	TRBD2	TRBJ2-1	-	CASSPAGGYNEQFF	TGTGCCAGCTCACCGGCGGGAGGCTACAATGAGCAGTTCTTC
TRBV25-1	TRBD1	TRBJ2-1	-	CASSDRGQGVNEQFF	TGTGCCAGCAGTGATAGGGGTCAGGGGGTAAATGAGCAGTTCTTC
TRBV2	TRBD1	TRBJ1-1	-	CASGTGVGTEAFF	TGTGCCAGCGGGACAGGGGTAGGGACTGAAGCTTTCTTT
TRBV9	TRBD1	TRBJ2-6	-	CASSYPGTGGASGANVLTF	TGTGCCAGCAGCTACCCAGGGACAGGGGGCGCCTCTGGGGCCAACGTCCTGACTTTC
TRBV4-3	TRBD1	TRBJ1-5	-	CASSQPQGWSNQPQHF	TGCGCCAGCAGCCAACCACAGGGGTGGAGCAATCAGCCCCAGCATTTT
TRBV10-3	-	TRBJ1-1	once	CAIRLQDPRTEAFF	TGTGCCATCAGGTTACAGGACCCGCGTACTGAAGCTTTCTTT
TRBV30	-	TRBJ2-7	-	CAWTLGTHEQYF	TGTGCCTGGACCCTTGGGACACACGAGCAGTACTTC